This TCR beta chain was sequenced in a study of blood T cell repertoires in COVID-19. Using immunoSEQ multiplex PCR, the repertoire was profiled, and TCRdb retains in-frame clones only, with some absent. The sample records about 430,000 clones, around 90% being singletons. The CDR3 runs to 15 residues. Germline trimming cut 1 base from V and 5 bases from J; bases unmatched to any gene: 6. Germline CDR1 SGHKS, CDR2 YYEKEE (reference sequence). This chain uses TRBV5-5 with TRBJ1-1, with TRBD1 identical over 9 bases. The TCR originated in a man aged 18 to 35 with COVID-19, enrolled during active disease. Material for sequencing was peripheral blood. CDR3 in amino acids: CASSLTGGGWTEAFF. CDR3 nucleotides: TGTGCCAGCAGCTTGACAGGGGGCGGATGGACTGAAGCTTTCTTT.